The following is a TCR beta chain sequence with its context. Its target antigen remains unknown. No clone much larger than this one lies a single base away; base qualities are absent. The sample comes from a study of Ad26.COV2.S vaccination and SARS-CoV-2 variants (dated by TCRdb to about 2021). Describing the broader study: Vaccine-arm donors came from COV1001, a multicentre, randomized, double-blind, placebo-controlled phase I-IIa trial of Ad26.COV2.S in healthy adults. Trial participants were randomized into five groups of five: low-dose or high-dose Ad26.COV2.S given once or twice, or placebo on both occasions. The TCR-sequenced set comprised approximately 30 samples: some 20 Ad26.COV2.S vaccine recipients, 5 placebo recipients and 8 SARS-CoV-2 convalescent individuals. Ad26.COV2.S was given intramuscularly at 5x10^10 or 1x10^11 viral particles, as a single shot or as two shots 56 days apart. Investigators did not know the trial group allocation while performing experiments and assessing outcomes. TCRbeta repertoire sequencing was used to assess the specificity and breadth of SARS-CoV-2-reactive T cell receptors after Ad26.COV2.S vaccination.

From the germline V gene (reference sequence), CDR1 is LGHDT and CDR2 is YNNKEL. Germline trimming: 4 bases from V, 8 bases from J; junction bases outside gene matches: 7. Inclusive of the bounding cysteine and phenylalanine, the CDR3 is 13 residues long. Left in the record is the CDR3 DNA by itself, 39 bases read in frame from the first base. The intended sense of this specimen's treatment or condition label: 19 received Ad26.COV2.S at low or high dose, single or two shots; five or six received placebo; per-sample allocation not given. Repertoires of vaccine and placebo recipients were sequenced from samples collected on day 63 after the first injection. Between 29 July and 7 August 2020, Cohort 1b enrolled fewer than 30 adults aged 18-55 years at one site in Boston, USA. As a vaccine, Ad26.COV2.S was a replication-incompetent adenovirus type 26 vector that expressed a prefusion-stabilized SARS-CoV-2 spike protein derived from the original Wuhan strain.

The immunoSEQ Assay was used to sequence TCRbeta CDR3 regions. After extraction, genomic DNA underwent amplification by bias-controlled multiplex PCR, followed by high-throughput sequencing. In the paper's pipeline: To quantify the absolute abundance of every unique TCRbeta CDR3 region, sequences were collapsed and filtered. T cell fraction was estimated by normalization of TCRbeta template counts to usable DNA, with usable DNA being measured through amplification of reference genes present in all nucleated cells. Repertoire TCRs were annotated as SARS-CoV-2-specific when V gene, CDR3 amino acid sequence and J gene were exactly matched to a known reactive TCR set. The reference SARS-CoV-2 TCR set was obtained from MIRA and was filtered for enrichment in COVID-19-positive ImmuneCODE repertoires, whereby public or cross-reactive TCRs were removed. Using the MIRA antigens, annotated TCRs were further analysed by specific ORF or by position within an ORF. Breadth was defined as the number of annotated unique rearrangements divided by the total number of unique productive rearrangements, and depth was defined as the summed frequency of the annotated unique rearrangements. Two-sided Wilcoxon rank-sum tests were applied when comparing TCR breadth between groups. TCRdb carries this immuneACCESS record with in-frame sequences only. Its versions omit some clonotypes, under half of them owing to an unresolved V gene in the studies checked, with the rest unexplained. Clone size and V and J calls were adopted from that table, with D and trimming inferred from the DNA. The sample table holds approximately 420,000 clones, of which approximately 90% were seen once. Jointly, the top ten make up roughly 3.2% of the sample.

Broad study findings and their caveats: Vaccine and placebo recipients had similar non-spike TCR breadth, a finding consistent with the vaccine containing only spike. The study was not powered for comparison of responses between vaccine doses or regimens. Spike-specific TCR breadth was higher in Ad26.COV2.S recipients than in placebo recipients (P = 0.0014). After vaccination, substantial breadth of spike-specific CD8+ and CD4+ T cell responses was reported. According to the authors, total T cell responses may have been underestimated by the TCR breadth and depth analyses.

The source was peripheral blood, collected in a trial of Ad26.COV2.S vaccine versus placebo. The clonotype originates from a person between 18 and 60 years old who received the Ad26.COV2.S COVID-19 vaccine or a placebo. The chain couples TRBV3-1 (or the pseudogene TRBV3-2) to TRBJ1-2, with 7 bases in between that match TRBD1. The CDR3 reads as follows: CASSLQTGQGYTF. The sequence in DNA is TGTGCCAGCAGCCTCCAGACAGGGCAGGGCTACACCTTC.